These 23 T cell receptor beta chains were all obtained from the same sample, sequenced in a study of CD8+ T cells in alopecia areata (dated by TCRdb to 2016 to 2019). The time point label of this sample denotes: baseline before oral tofacitinib. Library method: the immunoSEQ multiplex PCR assay. RNA was extracted from all samples and reverse transcribed into cDNA, which served as template for TCR sequencing. As stored in TCRdb, this immuneACCESS dataset retains in-frame rearrangements with V and J assigned. A fraction of the clones does not appear; measured against another copy, unresolved V genes explain less than half of the discrepancy, and the remainder lacks a known reason. Present in this sample are 110,000 to 150,000 clones, roughly 64% of which were seen just once. The top ten constitute around 6.6% of the sample. The input for sequencing was CD4+ T cells sorted from blood, taken at week 0. The receptor source for this set is a human donor with alopecia areata.

This sequence joins TRBV9 and TRBJ2-3, with D unresolved. Trimming cost V 0 bases and J 0 bases, with 5 bases left between them. CDR1 and CDR2 from the germline V gene are SGDLS and YYNGEE. The CDR3 runs 14 residues. The CDR3 spells CASSVARSTDTQYF. CDR3 DNA: TGTGCCAGCAGCGTAGCTAGAAGCACAGATACGCAGTATTTT.

This clone appeared once. The chain has TRBV19 and TRBJ1-1; 11 bases match TRBD1. This CDR3 is 14 amino acids long. The V gene end was trimmed by 3 bases and the J gene end by 3 bases; junction bases not matched to a gene: 0. The V gene's germline CDR1 is LNHDA and CDR2 SQIVND (reference sequence). The CDR3 DNA reads as TGTGCCAGTAGTATGGACAGGGGGCACACTGAAGCTTTCTTT. Amino acid sequence: CASSMDRGHTEAFF.

The chain uses TRBV5-6 and TRBJ1-2, with no clear D. Per germline, CDR1 SGHDT and CDR2 YYEEEE. Trimming stripped 4 bases from V and 4 bases from J, with 17 bases between. This CDR3 comprises 15 residues. The CDR3 reads CASSLWKGWTYGYTF. In DNA, the CDR3 is TGTGCCAGCAGCCTGTGGAAGGGTTGGACCTATGGCTACACCTTC.

The chain links TRBV28 to TRBJ2-1, with D unclear. Trimming took off 5 bases at V and 3 bases at J, with 2 bases between the two ends. CDR1 is MDHEN and CDR2 is SYDVKM in the germline V gene. The CDR3 spans 11 residues. CDR3 nucleotide sequence: TGTGCCAGCAGTAACTACAATGAGCAGTTCTTC. Amino acid sequence: CASSNYNEQFF.

This clone occurred a few times. This sequence joins TRBV5-1 and TRBJ2-1, with a possible D match to TRBD1 (6 bases). V lost 4 bases, J lost 4 bases, and 9 bases lay in between. Per the germline V gene, CDR1 is SGHRS and CDR2 is YFSETQ. The CDR3 length is 13 residues. CDR3 amino acids: CASSPGQYNEQFF. The CDR3, as DNA: TGCGCCAGCAGCCCGGGACAATACAATGAGCAGTTCTTC.

The chain employs TRBV19 and TRBJ1-5, with D uncertain. Germline V gene data show CDR1 as LNHDA and CDR2 as SQIVND (reference sequence). CDR3 size: 13 residues. V was cut by 1 base and J by 4 bases, with 5 bases left in between. The CDR3 bases are TGTGCCAGTAGTATAGTTTGGAATCAGCCCCAGCATTTT. Its translation: CASSIVWNQPQHF.

The chain carries TRBV7-2 and TRBJ2-1, with 8 nucleotides matching TRBD2. V was clipped by 3 bases and J by 2 bases; unmatched bases: 9. Per the germline V gene, CDR1 is SGHTA and CDR2 is FQGNSA. There are 17 residues in the CDR3. The CDR3, as DNA: TGTGCCAGCAGCTTCCGGAGGGTAGCGGGGACCTACAATGAGCAGTTCTTC. Its translation is CASSFRRVAGTYNEQFF.

This chain joins TRBV9 and TRBJ2-2; 8 bases fit TRBD1. CDR1 and CDR2 (germline): SGDLS, YYNGEE. The CDR3 runs 16 residues. Trimming cost V 0 bases and J 1 base; bases outside gene matches: 2. CDR3 sequence reads: CASSVGGTGNTGELFF. The CDR3 DNA is TGTGCCAGCAGCGTAGGCGGGACAGGGAACACCGGGGAGCTGTTTTTT.

The V and J genes are TRBV29-1 and TRBJ1-1; 10 bases agree with TRBD1. The CDR3 runs to 13 residues. The germline V gene encodes CDR1 SQVTM and CDR2 ANQGSEA. V lost 7 bases, J lost 5 bases, and 7 bases stayed unmatched. As DNA, the CDR3 is TGCAGCGCCGGACAGGGGGAAGGAACTGAAGCTTTCTTT. As protein: CSAGQGEGTEAFF.

Only a few counts were recorded for this clone. V and J are TRBV11-3 and TRBJ2-1; D not resolved. The germline V gene encodes CDR1 SGHNT and CDR2 YENEEA. This CDR3 comprises 14 residues. Between the trimmed V and J ends, which lost 2 bases and 7 bases, there was a span of 12 bases. CDR3 region: CASSLNQAANEQFF. In DNA form, the CDR3 reads TGTGCCAGCAGCTTAAACCAGGCGGCAAATGAGCAGTTCTTC.

V usage is TRBV6-5 and J usage is TRBJ2-5; the D call may be TRBD1 or TRBD2 (5 bases each). Germline V lookup: CDR1 MNHEY, CDR2 SVGAGI. The CDR3 totals 13 residues. V lost 5 bases and J 3 bases, leaving 10 bases between the germline ends. The chain's CDR3 is CASSKGRKETQYF. The CDR3 coding sequence is TGTGCCAGCAGTAAGGGACGGAAAGAGACCCAGTACTTC.

V is TRBV19 and J is TRBJ1-6, with D possibly TRBD1 on 6 matching bases. Germline V CDR1 and CDR2: LNHDA, SQIVND (reference sequence). The CDR3 extends over 13 amino acids. V was shortened by 7 bases and J by 5 bases, with 9 bases between the two germline ends. CDR3: CASKDRHNSPLHF. In nucleotides, the CDR3 is TGTGCCAGTAAAGACAGGCATAATTCACCCCTCCACTTT.

Of note for this clone: Other nucleotide sequences from this sample produce the same CDR3. V is TRBV29-1 and J is TRBJ1-3, with 7 bases identical to TRBD1. CDR3 size: 13 residues. Germline CDR1 SQVTM, CDR2 ANQGSEA. J gave up 0 bases and V 6 bases, and 2 bases lay outside the gene matches. DNA for the CDR3: TGCAGCGTGGGACAGAGCTCTGGAAACACCATATATTTT. This codes for CSVGQSSGNTIYF.

This clone was seen a few times. This rearrangement joins TRBV6-5 to TRBJ1-1; a weak D match, TRBD1 (6 bases). The V and J ends lost 4 bases and 10 bases respectively, with 25 bases between them. The CDR3 totals 16 residues. Germline V lookup: CDR1 MNHEY, CDR2 SVGAGI. This CDR3 is CASSSYGASEGGRAFF. CDR3 sequence (DNA): TGTGCCAGCAGTTCCTACGGGGCCAGTGAAGGGGGGAGAGCTTTCTTT.

The genes are TRBV5-1 and TRBJ1-1, with D unresolved. The CDR3 contains 12 residues. From germline, CDR1 is SGHRS and CDR2 YFSETQ. V was cut by 7 bases and J by 6 bases, with 13 bases left in between. CDR3 DNA: TGCGCCAGCGGCCTTCGTGGGGCTGAAGCTTTCTTT. Its translation is CASGLRGAEAFF.

V and J are TRBV7-9 and TRBJ2-5, with TRBD1 as a possible D gene (6 bases). Trimming stripped 3 bases from V and 3 bases from J, with 11 bases between. CDR1 is SEHNR, CDR2 FQNEAQ, per germline (reference sequence). The CDR3 contains 14 residues. DNA of the CDR3: TGTGCCAGCAGCTTGTGGGACAATGAAGAGACCCAGTACTTC. Translating it yields CASSLWDNEETQYF.

The chain links TRBV30 to TRBJ2-3; 10 nucleotides line up with TRBD1. CDR3 size: 14 residues. CDR1 and CDR2 (germline): GTSNPN, SVGIG (reference sequence). Unmatched junction bases numbered 3, after V lost 0 bases and J lost 6 bases. The CDR3 sequence is CAWSVTGGYDTQYF. As DNA, the CDR3 is TGTGCCTGGAGTGTGACAGGGGGCTACGATACGCAGTATTTT.

The chain couples TRBV2 to TRBJ1-5; tentatively, D is TRBD1 (5 bases). Germline CDR1 SNHLY, CDR2 FYNNEI. Trimming removed 4 bases at V and 4 bases at J, with 8 bases between. The CDR3 spans 13 residues. The CDR3 is CASSVDTNQPQHF. CDR3 DNA: TGTGCCAGCAGTGTGGACACAAATCAGCCCCAGCATTTT.

The chain employs TRBV7-2 and TRBJ2-1, with 8 bases fitting TRBD2. Germline CDR1 reads SGHTA; CDR2 reads FQGNSA. Germline trimming cut 7 bases from V and 9 bases from J; bases unmatched to any gene: 14. The CDR3 contains 15 residues. Here the CDR3 reads CASTRMGTGGLEQFF. The CDR3 DNA follows: TGTGCCAGCACCCGCATGGGTACGGGGGGGCTTGAGCAGTTCTTC.

The rearrangement joins TRBV30 to TRBJ1-6; D may be TRBD1 (6 bases). Per germline, CDR1 GTSNPN and CDR2 SVGIG (reference sequence). Deletions cut 1 base from V and 6 bases from J, with 10 bases between. CDR3 size: 14 residues. The CDR3 DNA reads TGTGCCTGGAGTGGCTGGGGGGCTAATTCACCCCTCCACTTT. Translation: CAWSGWGANSPLHF.

This chain connects TRBV29-1 to TRBJ1-1; 8 bases are shared with TRBD1. This CDR3 is 13 amino acids long. Germline V lookup: CDR1 SQVTM, CDR2 ANQGSEA. V lost 2 bases, J lost 4 bases, and 3 bases stayed unmatched. CDR3 protein: CSVERQGATEAFF. CDR3 coding DNA: TGCAGCGTTGAACGGCAGGGGGCCACTGAAGCTTTCTTT.

The chain employs TRBV15 and TRBJ2-7, with 7 nucleotides matching TRBD1. V trimming: 3 bases; J trimming: 0 bases; junction bases outside the gene matches: 2. Germline V gives CDR1 LNHNV, CDR2 YYDKDF (reference sequence). This CDR3 has 14 residues. DNA of the CDR3: TGTGCCACCAGCAGTGACAGGGACTCCTACGAGCAGTACTTC. It encodes CATSSDRDSYEQYF.

There are a few counts of this clone. The rearrangement joins TRBV4-2 to TRBJ2-7, with 11 bases lining up with TRBD1. This CDR3 region has 18 residues. V was clipped by 1 base and J by 6 bases; unmatched bases: 14. From germline, CDR1 is LGHNA and CDR2 YNFKEQ. This CDR3 reads CASSQGVSGDRGMGEQYF. The CDR3 DNA is TGTGCCAGCAGCCAAGGGGTTTCCGGGGACAGGGGGATGGGCGAGCAGTACTTC.